The 8 T cell receptor beta chains listed next were all sequenced from one sample in a study of CD8 T cells in ankylosing spondylitis. MiXCR, applied by TCRdb to the 5' RACE reads, yields one record per CDR3 protein. The sample has 350,000 or so distinct CDR3 sequences; roughly 11% are singletons. Sequencing used blood, either unsorted or a sorted T cell fraction (not recorded which). The source is a female donor with ankylosing spondylitis or in good health (not recorded which).

This clonotype has only a few counts. This chain links TRBV21-1 with TRBJ2-7; the D segment call TRBD1 is taken from the table without a DNA check. TRBV21-1 is recorded as a pseudogene. The CDR3 has 14 amino acids. The CDR3 region has the DNA TGTGCCAGCACCGAACGGACAGGGGTCGACGAGCAGTACTTC. As protein: CASTERTGVDEQYF.

The table lists this clonotype with many counts. J is TRBJ2-7 and V is TRBV20-1; 7 bases agree with TRBD2. Germline values: CDR1 DFQATT, CDR2 SNEGSKA (reference sequence). This CDR3 comprises 12 residues. V lost 8 bases to trimming and J lost 6 bases; unmatched junction nucleotides: 10. The CDR3 region is CSPTPGGSEQYF. The CDR3 region has the DNA TGCAGTCCGACTCCGGGGGGATCCGAGCAGTACTTC.

This clonotype was counted at least ten times. V gene TRBV5-1 combines with J gene TRBJ2-1; D gene ambiguous. This CDR3 region has 14 residues. Trimming shortened V by 0 bases and J by 8 bases, and 12 bases separated the two germline ends. Germline CDR1 is SGHRS and CDR2 is YFSETQ. The DNA for the CDR3 is TGCGCCAGCAGCTTGGAAGCAAGGCCCGATGAGCAGTTCTTC. It yields the protein CASSLEARPDEQFF. Looking up the rest from reference TRBV5-1 and TRBJ2-1 gives the full variable domain: KAGVTQTPRYLIKTRGQQVTLSCSPISGHRSVSWYQQTPGQGLQFLFEYFSETQRNKGNFPGRFSGRQFSNSRSEMNVSTLELGDSALYLCASSLEARPDEQFFGPGTRLTVL.

The table lists this clonotype with a few counts. V gene TRBV5-1 combines with J gene TRBJ2-5; 15 bases align to TRBD2. CDR1 and CDR2 from the germline V gene are SGHRS and YFSETQ. This CDR3 comprises 17 residues. Trimming removed 4 bases from V and 4 bases from J; junction bases left unmatched: 8. The CDR3, as DNA: TGCGCCAGCAGCCCCCCGGGACTAGCGGGGGGTCTAGAGACCCAGTACTTC. This encodes CASSPPGLAGGLETQYF.

This sequence joins TRBV5-5 and TRBJ2-5, with D possibly being TRBD1 (5 bases). The germline V gene has CDR1 SGHKS and CDR2 YYEKEE (reference sequence). Trimming left V 2 bases short and J 2 bases short, with 19 bases between. The CDR3 consists of 17 residues. The CDR3 nucleotides are TGTGCCAGCAGCTTTAGAGCCCTCAGGGCAATACAAGAGACCCAGTACTTC. It codes for CASSFRALRAIQETQYF.

This clonotype was detected a few times. This chain uses TRBV10-3 with TRBJ1-6, with a possible D match to TRBD1 (6 bases). Germline V gives CDR1 ENHRY, CDR2 SYGVKD. This CDR3 is built from 14 residues. Trimming cost V 6 bases and J 15 bases, with 21 bases left between them. This CDR3 is CAIRPTVGTGILHF. The CDR3 DNA sequence: TGTGCCATCAGGCCTACCGTCGGCACAGGGATCCTCCACTTT.

This clonotype was seen ten or more times. The J gene is TRBJ1-6, the V gene TRBV6-5; a possible D gene is TRBD1 (5 bases). The germline V gene has CDR1 MNHEY and CDR2 SVGAGI. V dropped 2 bases and J dropped 11 bases, with 10 bases sitting between them. The CDR3 sequence is 13 residues long. The DNA for the CDR3 is TGTGCCAGCAGTTACGGGGGGATCCCACCCCTCCACTTT. Protein sequence: CASSYGGIPPLHF.

This clonotype was counted ten times or more. This CDR3 reads CASSFDRGRGADTQYF. Written as DNA, the CDR3 is TGTGCCAGCTCTTTTGACAGGGGCCGAGGGGCAGATACGCAGTATTTT. The chain has TRBV6-2 or TRBV6-3 and TRBJ2-3; 8 nucleotides line up with TRBD1. CDR1 and CDR2 (germline): MNHEY, SVGEGT. J was trimmed by 4 bases and V by 8 bases; bases with no gene match: 14. The length of the CDR3 is 16 residues.